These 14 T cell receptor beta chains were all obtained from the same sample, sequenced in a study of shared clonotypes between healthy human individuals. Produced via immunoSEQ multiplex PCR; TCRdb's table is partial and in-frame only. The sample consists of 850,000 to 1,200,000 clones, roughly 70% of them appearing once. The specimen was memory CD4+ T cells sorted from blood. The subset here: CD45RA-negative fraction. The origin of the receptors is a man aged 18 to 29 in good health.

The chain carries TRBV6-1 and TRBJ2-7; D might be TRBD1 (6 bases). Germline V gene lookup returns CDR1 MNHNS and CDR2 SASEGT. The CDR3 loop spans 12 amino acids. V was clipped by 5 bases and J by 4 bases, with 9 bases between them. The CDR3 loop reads CASSPQGYEQYF. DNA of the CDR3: TGTGCCAGCAGTCCCCAGGGGTACGAGCAGTACTTC.

CDR3 coding DNA: TGTGCCAGCAGCGTTGGGCCCAGGGACAGGGCTTTCTCCTACGAGCAGTACTTC. Protein sequence: CASSVGPRDRAFSYEQYF. The gene calls are TRBV5-5 and TRBJ2-7, with 9 bases that match TRBD1. The germline CDR1 and CDR2 sequences are SGHKS and YYEKEE (reference sequence). The CDR3 runs to 18 residues. Trimming at V came to 4 bases and at J to 0 bases, leaving 14 bases not matched to a gene.

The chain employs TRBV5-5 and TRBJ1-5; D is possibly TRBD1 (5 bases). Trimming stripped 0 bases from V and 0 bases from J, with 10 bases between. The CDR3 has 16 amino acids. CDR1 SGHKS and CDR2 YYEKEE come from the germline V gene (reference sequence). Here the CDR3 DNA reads TGTGCCAGCAGCTTGGGACAGCGCCTTAGCAATCAGCCCCAGCATTTT. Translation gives CASSLGQRLSNQPQHF.

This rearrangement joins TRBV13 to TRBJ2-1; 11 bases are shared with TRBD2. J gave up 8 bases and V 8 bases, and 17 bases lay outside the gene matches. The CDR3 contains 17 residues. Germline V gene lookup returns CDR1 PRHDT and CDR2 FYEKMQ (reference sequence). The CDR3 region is CASSRISGRAVVYEQFF. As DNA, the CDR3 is TGTGCCAGCTCCCGGATTAGCGGGAGGGCGGTTGTATATGAGCAGTTCTTC.

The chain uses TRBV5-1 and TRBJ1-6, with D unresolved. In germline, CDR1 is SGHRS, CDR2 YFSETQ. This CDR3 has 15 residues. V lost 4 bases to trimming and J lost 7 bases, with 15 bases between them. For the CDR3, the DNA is TGCGCCAGCAGCCCGGGTCAGGAGATCAATTCACCCCTCCACTTT. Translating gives CASSPGQEINSPLHF. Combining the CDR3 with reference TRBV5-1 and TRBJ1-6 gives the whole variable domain KAGVTQTPRYLIKTRGQQVTLSCSPISGHRSVSWYQQTPGQGLQFLFEYFSETQRNKGNFPGRFSGRQFSNSRSEMNVSTLELGDSALYLCASSPGQEINSPLHFGNGTRLTVT.

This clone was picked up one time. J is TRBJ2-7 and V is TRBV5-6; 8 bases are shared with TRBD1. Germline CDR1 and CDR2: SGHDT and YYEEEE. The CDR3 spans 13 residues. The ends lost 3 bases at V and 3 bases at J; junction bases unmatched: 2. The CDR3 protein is CASSSGTGYEQYF. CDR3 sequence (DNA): TGTGCCAGCAGCTCCGGGACAGGCTACGAGCAGTACTTC.

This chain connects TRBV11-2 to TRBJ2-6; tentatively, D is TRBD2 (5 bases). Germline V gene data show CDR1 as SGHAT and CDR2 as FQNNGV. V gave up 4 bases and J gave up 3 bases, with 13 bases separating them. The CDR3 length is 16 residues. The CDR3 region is CASSSVRGSGANVLTF. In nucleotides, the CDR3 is TGTGCCAGCAGCTCGGTTAGAGGGAGTGGGGCCAACGTCCTGACTTTC.

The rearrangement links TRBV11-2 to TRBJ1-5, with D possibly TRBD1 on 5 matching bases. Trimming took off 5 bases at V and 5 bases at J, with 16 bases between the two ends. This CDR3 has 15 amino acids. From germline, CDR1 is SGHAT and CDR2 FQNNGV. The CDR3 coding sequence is TGTGCCAGCAGCCTGAGCGGGACGGAGCATCAGCCCCAGCATTTT. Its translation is CASSLSGTEHQPQHF. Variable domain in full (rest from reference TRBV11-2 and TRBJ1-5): EAGVAQSPRYKIIEKRQSVAFWCNPISGHATLYWYQQILGQGPKLLIQFQNNGVVDDSQLPKDRFSAERLKGVDSTLKIQPAKLEDSAVYLCASSLSGTEHQPQHFGDGTRLSIL.

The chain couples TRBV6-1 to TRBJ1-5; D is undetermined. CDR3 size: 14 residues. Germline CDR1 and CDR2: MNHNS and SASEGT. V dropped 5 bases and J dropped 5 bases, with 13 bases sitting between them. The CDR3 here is CASSSRGGHQPQHF. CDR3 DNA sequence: TGTGCCAGCAGTTCTAGAGGTGGGCATCAGCCCCAGCATTTT.

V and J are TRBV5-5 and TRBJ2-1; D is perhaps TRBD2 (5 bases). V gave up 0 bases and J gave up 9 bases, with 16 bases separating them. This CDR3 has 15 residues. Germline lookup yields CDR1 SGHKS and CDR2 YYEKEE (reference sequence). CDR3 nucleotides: TGTGCCAGCAGCTTGGTTACTAGTGGGTGGGGTGAGCAGTTCTTC. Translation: CASSLVTSGWGEQFF.

CDR3 nucleotide sequence: TGTGCCAGCAGTGCCTACCTTGGGCGGTCAGAGTGGGAAGCTTTCTTT. Its translation is CASSAYLGRSEWEAFF. The chain uses TRBV6-1 and TRBJ1-1; D is unresolved. CDR1 and CDR2 (germline): MNHNS, SASEGT. Trimming shortened V by 4 bases and J by 8 bases, and 23 bases separated the two germline ends. The CDR3 runs 16 residues.

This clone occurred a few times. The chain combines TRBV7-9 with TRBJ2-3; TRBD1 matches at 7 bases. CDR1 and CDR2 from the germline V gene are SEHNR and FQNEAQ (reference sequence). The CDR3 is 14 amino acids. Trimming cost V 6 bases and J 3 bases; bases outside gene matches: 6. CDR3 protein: CASRRQGETDTQYF. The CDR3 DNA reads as TGTGCCAGCAGGAGACAGGGTGAGACAGATACGCAGTATTTT.

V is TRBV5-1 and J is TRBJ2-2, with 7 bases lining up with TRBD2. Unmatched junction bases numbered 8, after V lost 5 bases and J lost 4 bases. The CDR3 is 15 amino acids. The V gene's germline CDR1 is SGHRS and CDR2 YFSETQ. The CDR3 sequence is CASRNGGLTTGELFF. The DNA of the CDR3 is TGCGCCAGCAGAAACGGGGGACTAACCACCGGGGAGCTGTTTTTT.

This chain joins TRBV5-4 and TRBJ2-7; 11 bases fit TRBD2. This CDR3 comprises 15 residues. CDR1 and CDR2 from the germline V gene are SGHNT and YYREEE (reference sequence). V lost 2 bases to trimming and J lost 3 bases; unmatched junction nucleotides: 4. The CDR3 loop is CASSLLAGARYEQYF. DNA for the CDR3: TGTGCCAGCAGCTTACTAGCGGGGGCCCGCTACGAGCAGTACTTC.